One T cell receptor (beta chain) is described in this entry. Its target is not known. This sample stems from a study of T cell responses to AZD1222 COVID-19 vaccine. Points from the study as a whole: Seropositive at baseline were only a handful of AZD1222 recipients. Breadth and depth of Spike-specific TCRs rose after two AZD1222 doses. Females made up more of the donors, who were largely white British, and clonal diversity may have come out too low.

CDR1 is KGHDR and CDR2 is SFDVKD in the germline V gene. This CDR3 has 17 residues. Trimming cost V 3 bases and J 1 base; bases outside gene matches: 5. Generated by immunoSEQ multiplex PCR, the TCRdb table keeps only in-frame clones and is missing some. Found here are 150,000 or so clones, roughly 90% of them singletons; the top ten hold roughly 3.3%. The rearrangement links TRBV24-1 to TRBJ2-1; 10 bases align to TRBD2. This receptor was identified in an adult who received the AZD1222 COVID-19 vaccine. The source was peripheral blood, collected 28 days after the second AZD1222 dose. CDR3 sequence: CATSDPASGGSYNEQFF. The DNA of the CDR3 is TGTGCCACCAGTGATCCAGCTAGCGGGGGATCCTACAATGAGCAGTTCTTC.